Shown below are 14 T cell receptor beta chains from a single sample sequenced in a study of identical twins. TCRdb called the 5' RACE reads again in MiXCR, with one record for every CDR3 protein. The repertoire holds 400,000 to 600,000 distinct CDR3 sequences, about a fifth seen once, with about 0.5% in the top ten. These data also formed part of another study, on yellow fever vaccine responses in identical twins.

Sequencing was done on a sample of CD4+ T cells sorted from blood. These receptors originate from a young woman in good health.

The chain is built from TRBV11-2 and TRBJ2-5; 8 positions match TRBD2. CDR3 length equals 16 residues. V was pared by 1 base and J by 2 bases, with 6 bases of the junction left unmatched. Germline V gives CDR1 SGHAT, CDR2 FQNNGV. CDR3: CASSLVSGSGQETQYF. As DNA, the CDR3 is TGTGCCAGCAGCTTAGTAAGCGGGAGTGGACAAGAGACCCAGTACTTC.

The sample holds a few counts of this clonotype. The CDR3 protein is CASSHNRGLSTEAFF. The CDR3 nucleotides read TGTGCCAGCAGCCACAACAGGGGGCTCAGCACTGAAGCTTTCTTT. V usage is TRBV11-2 and J usage is TRBJ1-1, with 9 bases matching TRBD1. Trimming removed 5 bases from V and 4 bases from J; junction bases left unmatched: 8. The germline CDR1 and CDR2 sequences are SGHAT and FQNNGV. The CDR3 contains 15 residues.

DNA for the CDR3: TGTGCCAGCGGGAAGCGGGCCTACGAGCAGTACTTC. This encodes CASGKRAYEQYF. The chain couples TRBV12-3 or TRBV12-4 to TRBJ2-7, with D perhaps matching TRBD2 (6 bases). This CDR3 has 12 residues. V lost 8 bases, J lost 2 bases, and 10 bases lay in between.

The CDR3: CASSHTGLKSETQYF. The CDR3 nucleotides read TGTGCCAGCAGCCACACTGGACTAAAGTCGGAGACCCAGTACTTC. This sequence joins TRBV3-1 and TRBJ2-5, with D maybe TRBD2 (6 bases). CDR1 is LGHDT and CDR2 is YNNKEL in the germline V gene (reference sequence). The CDR3 totals 15 residues. V lost 3 bases and J lost 5, with 16 bases in between.

The chain recombines TRBV20-1 with TRBJ1-6; a weak D match, TRBD1 (5 bases). Trimming stripped 4 bases from V and 4 bases from J, with 11 bases between. The CDR3 sequence is 14 residues long. Germline CDR1 is DFQATT and CDR2 is SNEGSKA (reference sequence). The CDR3, as DNA: TGCAGTGCTATGGGGGATAGATATAATTCACCCCTCCACTTT. This codes for CSAMGDRYNSPLHF.

This chain uses TRBV11-1 with TRBJ2-6; D is unclear. The germline V gene encodes CDR1 SGHAT and CDR2 FQDESV (reference sequence). The CDR3 extends over 19 amino acids. The V and J ends lost 3 bases and 0 bases respectively, with 18 bases between them. The CDR3 coding sequence is TGTGCCAGCAGCTTTGGCTCACACTCCCTCTTCTCTGGGGCCAACGTCCTGACTTTC. Protein: CASSFGSHSLFSGANVLTF.

The chain links TRBV6-1 to TRBJ2-5; TRBD1 is a possible D gene (5 bases). CDR3 size: 14 residues. Germline CDR1 is MNHNS and CDR2 is SASEGT. V was shortened by 5 bases and J by 3 bases, with 13 bases between the two germline ends. This chain's CDR3 is CASSPWAGKETQYF. CDR3 sequence (DNA): TGTGCCAGCAGTCCTTGGGCAGGGAAAGAGACCCAGTACTTC.

The rearrangement links TRBV3-1 to TRBJ1-6; D perhaps matches TRBD1 (5 bases). The V end was cut by 5 bases, the J end by 12 bases, with 17 bases between. The length of the CDR3 is 14 residues. Per germline, CDR1 LGHDT and CDR2 YNNKEL (reference sequence). CDR3 bases: TGTGCCAGCAGCGCCCGGGACGCGGTCGGACCCCTCCACTTT. This sequence encodes CASSARDAVGPLHF.

The gene calls are TRBV29-1 and TRBJ2-2, with D possibly matching TRBD1 (5 bases). This CDR3 region has 15 residues. Between the trimmed V and J ends, which lost 2 bases and 6 bases, there was a span of 16 bases. Germline CDR1 is SQVTM and CDR2 is ANQGSEA. This CDR3 reads CSVEMRTKIPGELFF. The CDR3 DNA follows: TGCAGCGTTGAAATGCGGACAAAGATTCCCGGGGAGCTGTTTTTT.

This clonotype showed up just a few times. V gene TRBV20-1 combines with J gene TRBJ1-5; D is undetermined. CDR1 and CDR2 from the germline V gene are DFQATT and SNEGSKA (reference sequence). The CDR3 loop spans 12 amino acids. The V gene lost 3 bases and the J gene lost 3 bases, with 6 bases spanning the gap. The DNA for the CDR3 is TGCAGTGCTAGTTATACCAATCAGCCCCAGCATTTT. Its translation is CSASYTNQPQHF.

The chain couples TRBV11-2 to TRBJ2-5, with TRBD2 matching 8 bases. J gave up 2 bases and V 4 bases, and 9 bases lay outside the gene matches. The CDR3 loop spans 16 amino acids. Germline CDR1 and CDR2: SGHAT and FQNNGV. The CDR3 loop reads CASSSSRLANQETQYF. The CDR3 region has the DNA TGTGCCAGCAGCTCTTCGAGACTAGCGAATCAAGAGACCCAGTACTTC.

This chain joins TRBV10-1 and TRBJ2-1, with D unclear. The length of the CDR3 is 16 residues. In germline, CDR1 is WNHNN, CDR2 SYGVQD (reference sequence). The V end lost 0 bases, the J end lost 0 bases, and 9 bases lay between the germline ends. The CDR3 loop reads CASSESVGPSYNEQFF. CDR3 coding DNA: TGCGCCAGCAGTGAGTCTGTAGGCCCCTCCTACAATGAGCAGTTCTTC.

This clonotype came up a few times. This chain connects TRBV5-1 to TRBJ1-1; 7 bases are shared with TRBD1. The CDR3 is 16 amino acids. Germline CDR1 is SGHRS and CDR2 is YFSETQ. V lost 2 bases to trimming and J lost 1 base; unmatched junction nucleotides: 8. The CDR3 spells CASSLGRGQTNTEAFF. The DNA of the CDR3 is TGCGCCAGCAGCTTAGGAAGGGGACAGACGAACACTGAAGCTTTCTTT. Based on the CDR3 plus reference TRBV5-1 and TRBJ1-1, the full variable domain is KAGVTQTPRYLIKTRGQQVTLSCSPISGHRSVSWYQQTPGQGLQFLFEYFSETQRNKGNFPGRFSGRQFSNSRSEMNVSTLELGDSALYLCASSLGRGQTNTEAFFGQGTRLTVV.

This clonotype was seen a handful of times. V and J are TRBV10-3 and TRBJ2-7; TRBD1 matches at 7 bases. CDR1 is ENHRY and CDR2 is SYGVKD in the germline V gene. This CDR3 spans 13 amino acids. V was pared by 3 bases and J by 6 bases, with 5 bases of the junction left unmatched. The CDR3 DNA reads TGTGCCATCAGTGAATGGGGGACAGCCGAGCAGTACTTC. As protein: CAISEWGTAEQYF.